The clone carrying this T cell receptor (beta chain) was observed many times. Its antigen is not known. Via MiXCR, TCRdb re-called the 5' RACE reads, giving one row per CDR3 protein. There are approximately 670,000 distinct CDR3 sequences in the sample; 6% to 6.5% occur only once, and roughly 2% lies in the top ten. This CDR3 spans 14 amino acids. The V gene's germline CDR1 is LNHNV and CDR2 YYDKDF (reference sequence). V was cut by 7 bases and J by 3 bases, with 12 bases left in between. Healthy Caucasians alone served as donors. The data originate from a study of identical twins. Points from the study as a whole: Twins' excess sharing was less marked for out-of-frame beta sequences. Zero-insertion results could be subject to partial confounding by invariant MAIT and iNKT cells. Memory repertoires showed no such pattern, whereas abundant cord blood beta clonotypes carried fewer insertions.

Sequencing was done on a sample of naive T cells sorted from blood. This clonotype was sampled from a man younger than 30 in good health. The chain has TRBV15 and TRBJ2-2; possibly TRBD1 for D (5 bases). Written as DNA, the CDR3 is TGTGCCACCACGGACACACGAGACACCGGGGAGCTGTTTTTT. Residues: CATTDTRDTGELFF.